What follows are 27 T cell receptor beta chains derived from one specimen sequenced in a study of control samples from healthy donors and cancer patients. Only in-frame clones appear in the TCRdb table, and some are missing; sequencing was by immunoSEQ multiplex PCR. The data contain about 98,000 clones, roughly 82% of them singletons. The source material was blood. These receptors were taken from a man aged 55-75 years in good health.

CDR3 coding DNA: TGTGCCAGCAGAAAAACAGGGGGCACTAATGAAAAACTGTTTTTT. Amino acid sequence: CASRKTGGTNEKLFF. The chain joins TRBV6-5 to TRBJ1-4, with 9 bases identical to TRBD1. Germline assignment: CDR1 MNHEY and CDR2 SVGAGI. The V and J ends lost 6 bases and 2 bases, in that order; junction bases with no gene match: 4. The CDR3 totals 15 residues.

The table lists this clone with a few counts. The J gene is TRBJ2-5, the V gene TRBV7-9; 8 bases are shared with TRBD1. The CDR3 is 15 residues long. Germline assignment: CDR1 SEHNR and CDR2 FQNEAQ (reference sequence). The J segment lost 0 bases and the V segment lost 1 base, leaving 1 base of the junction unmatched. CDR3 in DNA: TGTGCCAGCAGCTTAGTGACAGGGGACCAAGAGACCCAGTACTTC. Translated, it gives CASSLVTGDQETQYF.

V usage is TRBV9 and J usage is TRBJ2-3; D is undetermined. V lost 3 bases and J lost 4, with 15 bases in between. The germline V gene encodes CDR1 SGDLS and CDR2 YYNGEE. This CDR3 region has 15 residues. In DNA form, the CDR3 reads TGTGCCAGCAGCGCCCTTGAGGTGGGTCCAGATACGCAGTATTTT. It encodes CASSALEVGPDTQYF.

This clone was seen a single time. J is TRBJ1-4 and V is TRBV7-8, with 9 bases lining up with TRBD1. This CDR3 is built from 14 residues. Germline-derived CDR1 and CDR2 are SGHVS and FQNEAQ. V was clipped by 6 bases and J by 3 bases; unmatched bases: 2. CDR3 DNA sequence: TGTGCCAGCAGACAGGGGGCGGCTAATGAAAAACTGTTTTTT. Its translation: CASRQGAANEKLFF.

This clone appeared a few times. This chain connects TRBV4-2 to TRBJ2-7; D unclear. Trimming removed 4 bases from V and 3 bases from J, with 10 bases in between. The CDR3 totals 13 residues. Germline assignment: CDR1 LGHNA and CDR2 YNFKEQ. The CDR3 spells CASSRDPHYEQYF. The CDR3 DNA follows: TGTGCCAGCAGCCGAGATCCCCACTACGAGCAGTACTTC.

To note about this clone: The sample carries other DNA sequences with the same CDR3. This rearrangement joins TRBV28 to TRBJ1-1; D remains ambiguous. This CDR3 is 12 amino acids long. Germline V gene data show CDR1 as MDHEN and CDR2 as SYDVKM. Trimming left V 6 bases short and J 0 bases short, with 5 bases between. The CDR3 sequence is CASRRMNTEAFF. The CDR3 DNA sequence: TGTGCCAGCAGGCGGATGAACACTGAAGCTTTCTTT.

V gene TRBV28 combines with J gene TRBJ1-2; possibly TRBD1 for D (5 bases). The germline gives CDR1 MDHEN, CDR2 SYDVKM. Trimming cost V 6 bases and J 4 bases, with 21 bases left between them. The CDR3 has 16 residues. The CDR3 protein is CASRYADGAFVYGYTF. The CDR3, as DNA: TGTGCCAGCAGGTACGCCGACGGGGCTTTTGTCTATGGCTACACCTTC.

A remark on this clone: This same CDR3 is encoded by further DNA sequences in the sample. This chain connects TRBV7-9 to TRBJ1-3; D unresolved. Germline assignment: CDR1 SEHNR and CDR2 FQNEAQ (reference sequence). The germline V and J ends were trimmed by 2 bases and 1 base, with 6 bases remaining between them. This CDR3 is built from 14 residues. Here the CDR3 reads CASSLRESGNTIYF. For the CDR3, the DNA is TGTGCCAGCAGCTTAAGGGAATCTGGAAACACCATATATTTT.

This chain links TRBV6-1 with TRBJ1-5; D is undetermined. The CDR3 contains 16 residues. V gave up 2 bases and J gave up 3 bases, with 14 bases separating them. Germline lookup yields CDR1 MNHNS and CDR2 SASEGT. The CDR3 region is CASSEMVARNNQPQHF. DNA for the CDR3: TGTGCCAGCAGTGAAATGGTCGCCCGGAACAATCAGCCCCAGCATTTT.

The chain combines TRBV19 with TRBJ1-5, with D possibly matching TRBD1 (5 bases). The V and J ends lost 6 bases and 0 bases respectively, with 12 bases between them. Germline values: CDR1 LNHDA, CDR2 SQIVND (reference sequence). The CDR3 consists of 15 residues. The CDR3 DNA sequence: TGTGCCAGTAGCCCGGGGCGAGGTAGCAATCAGCCCCAGCATTTT. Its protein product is CASSPGRGSNQPQHF.

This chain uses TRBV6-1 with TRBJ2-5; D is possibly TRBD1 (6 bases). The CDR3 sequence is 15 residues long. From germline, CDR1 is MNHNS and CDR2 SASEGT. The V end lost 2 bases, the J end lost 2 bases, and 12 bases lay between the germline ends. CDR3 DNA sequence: TGTGCCAGCAGTGAATCTTGGGGACAACAAGAGACCCAGTACTTC. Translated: CASSESWGQQETQYF.

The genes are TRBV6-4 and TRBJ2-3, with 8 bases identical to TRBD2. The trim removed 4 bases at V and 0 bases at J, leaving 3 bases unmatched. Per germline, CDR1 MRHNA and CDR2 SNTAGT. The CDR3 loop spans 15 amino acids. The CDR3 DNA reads TGTGCCAGCAGTGCAGCGGGAGCTAGCACAGATACGCAGTATTTT. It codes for CASSAAGASTDTQYF.

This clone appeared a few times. CDR3 coding DNA: TGTGCCAGCTCACCACCGAGCAGACTCTACGAGCAGTACTTC. Translated: CASSPPSRLYEQYF. This sequence joins TRBV18 and TRBJ2-7, with D hard to call. With 0 bases removed from V and 3 bases from J, the gap between germline ends came to 9 bases. Germline V gene sequence: CDR1 KGHSH, CDR2 LQKENI. The CDR3 spans 14 residues. Together with reference TRBV18 and TRBJ2-7, the CDR3 gives the full variable domain: NAGVMQNPRHLVRRRGQEARLRCSPMKGHSHVYWYRQLPEEGLKFMVYLQKENIIDESGMPKERFSAEFPKEGPSILRIQQVVRGDSAAYFCASSPPSRLYEQYFGPGTRLTVT.

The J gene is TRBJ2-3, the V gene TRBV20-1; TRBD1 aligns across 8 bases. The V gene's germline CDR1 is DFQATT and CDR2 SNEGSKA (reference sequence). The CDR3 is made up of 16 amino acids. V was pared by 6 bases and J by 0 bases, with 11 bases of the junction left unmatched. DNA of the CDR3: TGCAGTGCCAGTGGACAGGGACCGTCTAGCACAGATACGCAGTATTTT. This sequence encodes CSASGQGPSSTDTQYF.

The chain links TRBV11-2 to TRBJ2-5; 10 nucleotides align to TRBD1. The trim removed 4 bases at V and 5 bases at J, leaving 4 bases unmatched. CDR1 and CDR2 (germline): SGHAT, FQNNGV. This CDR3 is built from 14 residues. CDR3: CASSSTGGGETQYF. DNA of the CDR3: TGTGCCAGCAGCTCGACAGGGGGCGGGGAGACCCAGTACTTC.

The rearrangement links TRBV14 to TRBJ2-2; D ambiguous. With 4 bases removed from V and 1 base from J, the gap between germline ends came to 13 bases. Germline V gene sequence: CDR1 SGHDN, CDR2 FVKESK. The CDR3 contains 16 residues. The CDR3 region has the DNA TGTGCCAGCAGCCCCCACGCGACGGGGAACACCGGGGAGCTGTTTTTT. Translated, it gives CASSPHATGNTGELFF.

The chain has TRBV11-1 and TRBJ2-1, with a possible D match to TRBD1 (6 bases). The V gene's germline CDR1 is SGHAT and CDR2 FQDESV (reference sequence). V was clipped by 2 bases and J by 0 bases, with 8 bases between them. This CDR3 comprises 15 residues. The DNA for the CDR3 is TGTGCCAGCAGCTTACTACAGGGCTCCTACAATGAGCAGTTCTTC. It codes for CASSLLQGSYNEQFF.

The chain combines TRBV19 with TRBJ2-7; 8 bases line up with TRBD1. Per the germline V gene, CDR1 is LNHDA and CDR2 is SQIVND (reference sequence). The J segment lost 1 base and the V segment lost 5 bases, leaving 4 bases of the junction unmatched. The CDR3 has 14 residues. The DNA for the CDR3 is TGTGCCAGTAGTTTTACAGGGGGATCCTACGAGCAGTACTTC. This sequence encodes CASSFTGGSYEQYF.

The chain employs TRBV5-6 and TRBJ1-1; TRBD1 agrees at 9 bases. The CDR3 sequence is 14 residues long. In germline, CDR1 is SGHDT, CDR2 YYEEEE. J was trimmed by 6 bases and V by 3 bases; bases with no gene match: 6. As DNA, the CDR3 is TGTGCCAGCAGCTCGGGAGGGACAGGGCCTGAAGCTTTCTTT. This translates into CASSSGGTGPEAFF.

CDR3 DNA: TGTGCCAGCAGCTTGGGCGGTACGGAGCAATACAAAAACATTCAGTACTTC. Translating it yields CASSLGGTEQYKNIQYF. This chain links TRBV5-4 with TRBJ2-4; D is undetermined. Germline-derived CDR1 and CDR2 are SGHNT and YYREEE (reference sequence). V was shortened by 0 bases and J by 3 bases, with 16 bases between the two germline ends. The CDR3 runs 17 residues. Variable domain in full (rest from reference TRBV5-4 and TRBJ2-4): ETGVTQSPTHLIKTRGQQVTLRCSSQSGHNTVSWYQQALGQGPQFIFQYYREEENGRGNFPPRFSGLQFPNYSSELNVNALELDDSALYLCASSLGGTEQYKNIQYFGAGTRLSVL.

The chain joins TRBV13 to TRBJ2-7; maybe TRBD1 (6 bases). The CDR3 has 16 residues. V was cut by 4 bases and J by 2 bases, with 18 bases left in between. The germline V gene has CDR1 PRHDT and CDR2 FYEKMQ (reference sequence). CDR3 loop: CASSSTGTRATYEQYF. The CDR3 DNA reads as TGTGCCAGCAGCTCTACAGGGACCCGGGCCACCTACGAGCAGTACTTC.

The CDR3 loop reads CASSILDEKLFF. CDR3 DNA sequence: TGTGCCAGTAGTATTCTAGATGAAAAACTGTTTTTT. The chain employs TRBV19 and TRBJ1-4; no clear D gene. The CDR3 totals 12 residues. Germline V CDR1 and CDR2: LNHDA, SQIVND (reference sequence). Trimming left V 3 bases short and J 6 bases short, with 5 bases between.

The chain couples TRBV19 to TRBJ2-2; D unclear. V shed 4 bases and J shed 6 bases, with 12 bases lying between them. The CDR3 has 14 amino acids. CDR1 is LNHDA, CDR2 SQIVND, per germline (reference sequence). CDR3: CASSTYSDAGELFF. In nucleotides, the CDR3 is TGTGCCAGTAGTACCTACTCGGACGCCGGGGAGCTGTTTTTT.

The chain's CDR3 is CASSFSGTANTGELFF. The CDR3 DNA reads TGTGCCAGCAGCTTCTCCGGGACGGCGAACACCGGGGAGCTGTTTTTT. The chain has TRBV5-6 and TRBJ2-2; either TRBD1 or TRBD2 may supply D (5 bases each). Germline lookup yields CDR1 SGHDT and CDR2 YYEEEE. Trimming removed 2 bases at V and 0 bases at J, with 11 bases between. The length of the CDR3 is 16 residues.

For the CDR3, the DNA is TGTGCCAGCAGGTATAGCGGGGCTAGCACAGATACGCAGTATTTT. Amino acid sequence: CASRYSGASTDTQYF. The chain recombines TRBV3-1 (or the pseudogene TRBV3-2) with TRBJ2-3, with 8 bases that match TRBD2. CDR3 length: 15 amino acids. V lost 6 bases and J lost 0; bases outside the gene matches: 5. Germline CDR1 LGHDT, CDR2 YNNKEL (reference sequence).

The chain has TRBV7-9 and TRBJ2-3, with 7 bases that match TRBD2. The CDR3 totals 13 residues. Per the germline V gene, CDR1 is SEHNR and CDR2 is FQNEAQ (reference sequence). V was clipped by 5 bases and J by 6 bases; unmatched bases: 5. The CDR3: CASSPNGGDTQYF. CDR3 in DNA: TGTGCCAGCAGCCCCAACGGGGGGGATACGCAGTATTTT.

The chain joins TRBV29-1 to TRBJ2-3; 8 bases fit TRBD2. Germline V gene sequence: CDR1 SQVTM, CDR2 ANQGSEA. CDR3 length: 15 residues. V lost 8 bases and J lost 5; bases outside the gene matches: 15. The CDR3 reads CSTIGGGLVGDTQYF. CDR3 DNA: TGCAGCACGATCGGGGGGGGCCTCGTTGGAGATACGCAGTATTTT.